The entry below describes one T cell receptor (beta chain). What it recognizes is unknown. Data came from immunoSEQ multiplex PCR; TCRdb stores just in-frame clones and leaves some out. Of about 65,000 clones in the sample, around 87% were seen once. This entry comes from a study of OX40 agonist ivuxolimab in advanced cancers. About the research overall: Intravenous ivuxolimab was administered to patients every 2 weeks at 0.01 to 10 mg/kg.

Study-wide points: Normalized T-cell clonal expansion was also low in a subset of nonresponders. Dose levels from 0.1 to 3.0 mg/kg saw CD4+ and CD8+ blood T cells expand clonally by week 6.

The CDR3 has 17 residues. The V segment lost 4 bases and the J segment 1 base; nucleotides outside the gene matches: 11. The source of this sequence is an adult with an advanced solid tumor such as melanoma, head and neck, liver or kidney cancer. This rearrangement joins TRBV5-3 to TRBJ2-7; 10 bases fit TRBD1. TRBV5-3 is an ORF, and what it does is uncertain. The sequencing here drew on CD4+ or CD8+ T cells sorted from blood, taken in a trial of the OX40 agonist ivuxolimab. The CDR3 sequence is CARSRPGTGVYSYEQYF. CDR3 DNA sequence: TGTGCCAGAAGCCGTCCCGGGACAGGGGTTTATTCCTACGAGCAGTACTTC.